A selection of T cell receptor beta chains follows, all from one sample in a study of OX40 agonist ivuxolimab in advanced cancers. Sequencing used immunoSEQ multiplex PCR; TCRdb keeps in-frame clones, though not all of them. This table has roughly 70,000 clones, roughly 78% appearing once. The specimen comprised CD4+ or CD8+ T cells sorted from blood, sampled in a trial of the OX40 agonist ivuxolimab. The origin of the receptors is an adult with an advanced solid tumor such as melanoma, head and neck, liver or kidney cancer. CDR3s include the opening cysteine and the closing phenylalanine or tryptophan. A D gene is named only where the DNA matches it firmly. Clone size is given for some rows only: seen once, a few or many times, or a class if the clone is expanded.

17,TRBJ2-5,TRBV7-2,.,TRBD2,CASSLGLTSGRRETQYF,TGTGCCAGCAGCTTGGGGCTAACTAGCGGGAGGCGGGAGACCCAGTACTTC
15,TRBJ1-1,TRBV6-6,.,TRBD1,CASSLGQGLSTEAFF,TGTGCCAGCAGTCTGGGACAGGGGTTGAGCACTGAAGCTTTCTTT
13,TRBJ1-1,TRBV6-5,.,.,CASSPFGGTEAFF,TGTGCCAGCAGTCCCTTCGGGGGGACTGAAGCTTTCTTT
15,TRBJ2-2,TRBV2,.,.,CASAPPGANTGELFF,TGTGCCAGCGCCCCCCCGGGGGCGAACACCGGGGAGCTGTTTTTT
12,TRBJ1-5,TRBV2,once,.,CASRDTNQPQHF,TGTGCCAGTCGGGACACCAATCAGCCCCAGCATTTT
15,TRBJ2-3,TRBV5-1,.,TRBD1,CASSPGQGMADTQYF,TGCGCCAGCAGCCCGGGACAGGGAATGGCAGATACGCAGTATTTT
16,TRBJ2-7,TRBV7-2,.,.,CASSLDQARPSYEQYF,TGTGCCAGCAGCTTAGACCAAGCGCGCCCTTCCTACGAGCAGTACTTC
15,TRBJ2-5,TRBV7-9,.,TRBD1,CASRVPGTGIETQYF,TGTGCCAGCAGAGTCCCCGGGACAGGGATCGAGACCCAGTACTTC
16,TRBJ2-5,TRBV4-2,.,TRBD2,CASSQDPGGGKETQYF,TGTGCCAGCAGCCAAGATCCGGGCGGGGGGAAAGAGACCCAGTACTTC
14,TRBJ2-3,TRBV16,few,TRBD2,CASSPTSRGDTQYF,TGTGCCAGCAGCCCGACTAGCCGGGGAGATACGCAGTATTTT
13,TRBJ1-5,TRBV13,.,.,CASSLVPGQPQHF,TGTGCCAGCAGCTTAGTCCCGGGTCAGCCCCAGCATTTT
14,TRBJ1-1,TRBV5-1,.,TRBD1,CASSPQGVSTEAFF,TGCGCCAGCAGCCCGCAGGGGGTCAGCACTGAAGCTTTCTTT
14,TRBJ2-2,TRBV10-3,.,TRBD2,CAIRTAGDTGELFF,TGTGCCATCAGGACAGCGGGAGACACCGGGGAGCTGTTTTTT
14,TRBJ2-1,TRBV7-2,.,.,CASSLEVGPSEQFF,TGTGCCAGCAGCTTAGAAGTGGGACCCAGTGAGCAGTTCTTC
18,TRBJ2-1,TRBV14,.,.,CASSHLRGREFGRNEQFF,TGTGCCAGCAGCCACCTGAGAGGACGGGAGTTTGGGCGGAATGAGCAGTTCTTC
16,TRBJ2-3,TRBV7-3,.,.,CASSSGSSAGTDTQYF,TGTGCCAGCAGCTCCGGGTCTAGCGCGGGCACAGATACGCAGTATTTT
15,TRBJ1-3,TRBV6-1,.,.,CASTKGGQSGNTIYF,TGTGCCAGCACGAAGGGGGGACAATCTGGAAACACCATATATTTT
15,TRBJ1-1,TRBV28,.,.,CASRTAGQTNTEAFF,TGTGCCAGCAGAACGGCAGGGCAAACGAACACTGAAGCTTTCTTT
16,TRBJ1-5,TRBV6-1,few,TRBD1,CASSEGIQGAHQPQHF,TGTGCCAGCAGTGAGGGAATACAGGGGGCCCATCAGCCCCAGCATTTT
16,TRBJ2-2,TRBV7-6,.,TRBD1,CASSQPNQGAGGELFF,TGTGCCAGCAGCCAACCCAACCAGGGGGCCGGCGGGGAGCTGTTTTTT
16,TRBJ1-5,TRBV28,.,.,CASSDLGEGADQPQHF,TGTGCCAGCAGTGATTTGGGTGAAGGGGCGGATCAGCCCCAGCATTTT
13,TRBJ1-2,TRBV27,.,TRBD1,CASMARTGYGYTF,TGTGCCAGCATGGCCCGGACAGGCTATGGCTACACCTTC
14,TRBJ1-4,TRBV19,.,.,CASSSQGKNEKLFF,TGTGCCAGTAGTTCACAGGGAAAGAATGAAAAACTGTTTTTT
17,TRBJ1-3,TRBV5-5,.,.,CASSLAGVGMAGNTIYF,TGTGCCAGCAGCCTGGCCGGTGTGGGTATGGCTGGAAACACCATATATTTT
11,TRBJ1-1,TRBV7-9,.,.,CAGERSTEAFF,TGTGCCGGCGAACGGAGCACTGAAGCTTTCTTT
13,TRBJ1-3,TRBV19,.,TRBD1,CASTRGPGNTIYF,TGTGCCAGTACAAGGGGGCCTGGAAACACCATATATTTT
14,TRBJ2-5,TRBV4-2,.,.,CASSQSGREETQYF,TGTGCCAGCAGCCAAAGTGGCCGAGAAGAGACCCAGTACTTC
12,TRBJ1-5,TRBV28,once,.,CASNTKQGYRHF,TGTGCCAGCAATACGAAACAGGGTTATAGGCATTTT
12,TRBJ2-1,TRBV2,.,.,CASSLDALMQFF,TGTGCCAGCAGTCTTGACGCGCTGATGCAGTTCTTC
15,TRBJ1-1,TRBV15,.,.,CATSKGGQLNTEAFF,TGTGCCACCAGCAAAGGTGGGCAGCTTAACACTGAAGCTTTCTTT
15,TRBJ1-5,TRBV10-3,.,.,CAISESPRNNQPQHF,TGTGCCATCAGTGAGTCGCCCAGGAACAATCAGCCCCAGCATTTT
15,TRBJ1-1,TRBV9,.,.,CASSVVETSNTEAFF,TGTGCCAGCAGCGTAGTAGAGACGTCGAACACTGAAGCTTTCTTT
15,TRBJ1-4,TRBV10-3,.,.,CAISESGPLNEKLFF,TGTGCCATCAGTGAGTCGGGTCCACTAAATGAAAAACTGTTTTTT
16,TRBJ1-3,TRBV6-1,.,.,CASSEGGVTSGNTIYF,TGTGCCAGCAGTGAAGGGGGGGTAACCTCTGGAAACACCATATATTTT
15,TRBJ2-7,TRBV1,.,.,CTSSQDLALCGEQYF,TGCACCAGCAGCCAAGACCTTGCTCTATGTGGCGAGCAGTACTTC
15,TRBJ2-5,TRBV5-1,.,.,CASSFSGARRETQYF,TGCGCCAGCAGCTTTTCGGGGGCGCGTCGAGAGACCCAGTACTTC
15,TRBJ2-1,TRBV27,once,TRBD1,CASTPWGRGQNEQFF,TGTGCCAGCACCCCCTGGGGCAGGGGACAGAATGAGCAGTTCTTC
13,TRBJ2-5,TRBV7-6,.,.,CASSFGSRETQYF,TGTGCCAGCAGCTTCGGGAGTCGGGAGACCCAGTACTTC
16,TRBJ2-7,TRBV10-3,.,TRBD1,CAISESTQGAAHEQYF,TGTGCCATCAGTGAGTCGACGCAGGGGGCTGCCCACGAGCAGTACTTC
13,TRBJ2-1,TRBV6-4,few,.,CASSDSRGGEQFF,TGTGCCAGCAGTGACTCGAGAGGTGGTGAGCAGTTCTTC
13,TRBJ1-1,TRBV2,.,.,CASSSGPNTEAFF,TGTGCCAGCAGTTCGGGACCTAACACTGAAGCTTTCTTT
13,TRBJ1-5,TRBV21-1,.,.,CASKGVVNQPQHF,TGTGCCAGCAAGGGTGTGGTGAATCAGCCCCAGCATTTT
15,TRBJ1-4,TRBV6-5,.,.,CASSSQLGGNEKLFF,TGTGCCAGCAGTTCTCAACTGGGAGGTAATGAAAAACTGTTTTTT
16,TRBJ1-4,TRBV1,.,.,CTSSQPPVEGLQELFF,TGCACCAGCAGCCAACCCCCGGTGGAGGGGCTTCAAGAACTGTTTTTT
14,TRBJ1-2,TRBV15,.,.,CATSRDAVGYGYTF,TGTGCCACCAGCAGAGACGCGGTTGGCTATGGCTACACCTTC
14,TRBJ2-3,TRBV2,.,.,CASPSGFSTDTQYF,TGTGCCAGTCCTTCAGGGTTCAGCACAGATACGCAGTATTTT